These T cell receptor beta chains were read from a single sample in a study of blood T cell repertoires in COVID-19. The protocol was immunoSEQ multiplex PCR, while the TCRdb copy is restricted to in-frame clones and leaves out a portion. The sample consists of about 94,000 clones, 86% of them appearing once. Specimen: peripheral blood. The receptors derive from an older woman in a cohort sampled during active or convalescent COVID-19. CDR3s include the opening cysteine and the closing phenylalanine or tryptophan. Fields, in order: J gene, D gene, V gene, CDR3 protein. D genes are given only for firm matches.

j_call: TRBJ1-3; d_call: -; v_call: TRBV2; cdr3_aa: CASSLTGPSTGNTIYF
j_call: TRBJ2-3; d_call: -; v_call: TRBV6-5; cdr3_aa: CASSYEVPTDTQYF
j_call: TRBJ1-2; d_call: TRBD1; v_call: TRBV6-5; cdr3_aa: CASSPRGDRVYGYTF
j_call: TRBJ2-7; d_call: TRBD1; v_call: TRBV5-1; cdr3_aa: CASSRDSLTYEQYF
j_call: TRBJ1-1; d_call: TRBD1; v_call: TRBV3-1/TRBV3-2; cdr3_aa: CASSPRQGITEAFF
j_call: TRBJ1-1; d_call: -; v_call: TRBV6-1; cdr3_aa: CASSEILRDKEAFF
j_call: TRBJ2-1; d_call: TRBD1; v_call: TRBV6-1; cdr3_aa: CASSEQGDWYNEQFF
j_call: TRBJ1-6; d_call: -; v_call: TRBV19; cdr3_aa: CASSETGFYNSPLHF
j_call: TRBJ2-5; d_call: TRBD1; v_call: TRBV7-7; cdr3_aa: CASSLIASGTGAAHRGTQYF
j_call: TRBJ2-1; d_call: -; v_call: TRBV29-1; cdr3_aa: CSVDGLTAYNEQFF
j_call: TRBJ2-3; d_call: TRBD2; v_call: TRBV5-1; cdr3_aa: CASSLLAGSTDTQYF
j_call: TRBJ1-4; d_call: TRBD1; v_call: TRBV25-1; cdr3_aa: CASRTGGIEKLFF
j_call: TRBJ2-3; d_call: -; v_call: TRBV7-9; cdr3_aa: CASSGRAGKSTDTQYF
j_call: TRBJ1-2; d_call: TRBD1; v_call: TRBV29-1; cdr3_aa: CSVEEPIYRGLNYGYTF
j_call: TRBJ1-2; d_call: TRBD1; v_call: TRBV18; cdr3_aa: CASSPPGRGRLGYTF
j_call: TRBJ1-3; d_call: -; v_call: TRBV5-6; cdr3_aa: CASSFSQVKLSGNTIYF
j_call: TRBJ2-7; d_call: -; v_call: TRBV28; cdr3_aa: CASSLPPYEQYF
j_call: TRBJ2-2; d_call: TRBD2; v_call: TRBV2; cdr3_aa: CASSEYSGSTGELFF
j_call: TRBJ1-1; d_call: -; v_call: TRBV9; cdr3_aa: CASSVGSGGHGTEAFF
j_call: TRBJ2-7; d_call: TRBD2; v_call: TRBV4-2; cdr3_aa: CASSQELAGGRDPSDEQYF
j_call: TRBJ1-1; d_call: -; v_call: TRBV5-5; cdr3_aa: CASISQWTVTTEAFF
j_call: TRBJ1-1; d_call: -; v_call: TRBV11-2; cdr3_aa: CASSLTGLNTEAFF
j_call: TRBJ2-7; d_call: -; v_call: TRBV29-1; cdr3_aa: CSGTTGSSYEQYF
j_call: TRBJ1-1; d_call: -; v_call: TRBV7-9; cdr3_aa: CASSSYSFEAFF
j_call: TRBJ1-1; d_call: TRBD1; v_call: TRBV18; cdr3_aa: CASSPGQGMNTEAFF
j_call: TRBJ1-1; d_call: -; v_call: TRBV27; cdr3_aa: CASSSTRAGTEAFF
j_call: TRBJ2-7; d_call: TRBD2; v_call: TRBV2; cdr3_aa: CASSFGLAGAGSYEQYF
j_call: TRBJ1-1; d_call: -; v_call: TRBV7-2; cdr3_aa: CASSLLGARTEAFF
j_call: TRBJ1-2; d_call: TRBD1; v_call: TRBV19; cdr3_aa: CASSISTGKGGYTF
j_call: TRBJ2-1; d_call: -; v_call: TRBV2; cdr3_aa: CASSDSEQFF
j_call: TRBJ2-5; d_call: -; v_call: TRBV5-1; cdr3_aa: CASSLGSTSAAGETQYF
j_call: TRBJ1-2; d_call: -; v_call: TRBV19; cdr3_aa: CASSTAIGGAYGYTF
j_call: TRBJ2-4; d_call: TRBD1; v_call: TRBV30; cdr3_aa: CAWSLQGIIQYF
j_call: TRBJ1-3; d_call: TRBD1; v_call: TRBV5-1; cdr3_aa: CASSVGQPDSGNTIYF
j_call: TRBJ1-2; d_call: TRBD1; v_call: TRBV6-5; cdr3_aa: CASSYDHPGQGKGYTF
j_call: TRBJ1-2; d_call: -; v_call: TRBV19; cdr3_aa: CASSMGRRDYGYTF
j_call: TRBJ2-7; d_call: -; v_call: TRBV4-2; cdr3_aa: CASSQEETGSSYEQYF
j_call: TRBJ2-1; d_call: TRBD2; v_call: TRBV27; cdr3_aa: CASSSGTSGYYNEQFF
j_call: TRBJ2-1; d_call: -; v_call: TRBV9; cdr3_aa: CASSVELAPQGEQFF
j_call: TRBJ1-1; d_call: TRBD1; v_call: TRBV29-1; cdr3_aa: CSVQGVNTEAFF
j_call: TRBJ2-1; d_call: -; v_call: TRBV19; cdr3_aa: CASRPGASDEQFF
j_call: TRBJ2-6; d_call: -; v_call: TRBV28; cdr3_aa: CASSSPLGANVLTF
j_call: TRBJ1-2; d_call: -; v_call: TRBV5-1; cdr3_aa: CASSLEGDYGYTF
j_call: TRBJ2-1; d_call: TRBD2; v_call: TRBV2; cdr3_aa: CATRVESGGDNEQFF
j_call: TRBJ2-5; d_call: -; v_call: TRBV6-5; cdr3_aa: CAISRRRTFQETQYF
j_call: TRBJ2-7; d_call: TRBD2; v_call: TRBV29-1; cdr3_aa: CSAWGTSGAPHEQYF
j_call: TRBJ1-5; d_call: TRBD1; v_call: TRBV2; cdr3_aa: CASSLTGYSNQPQHF
j_call: TRBJ2-1; d_call: TRBD2; v_call: TRBV29-1; cdr3_aa: CSVGLAGDPYNEQFF
j_call: TRBJ1-5; d_call: -; v_call: TRBV7-8; cdr3_aa: CASSLAEVRQPQHF
j_call: TRBJ2-1; d_call: -; v_call: TRBV6-6; cdr3_aa: CASSYGADQQFF
j_call: TRBJ2-1; d_call: -; v_call: TRBV6-1; cdr3_aa: CASSEAFLRGRNEQFF
j_call: TRBJ2-7; d_call: TRBD1; v_call: TRBV29-1; cdr3_aa: CSVDPQGAGEQYF
j_call: TRBJ2-4; d_call: TRBD2; v_call: TRBV7-9; cdr3_aa: CASSLELAGVAKNIQYF